This T cell receptor beta chain was found in a study of tumor and adjacent non-tumor tissue in lung cancer. The template was RNA from unsorted bulk tissue. A modified ARM-PCR protocol with three rounds of nested PCR amplified TCRbeta. Each CDR3 protein is one row after TCRdb ran MiXCR on the multiplex PCR reads. The sample has fewer than 150,000 distinct CDR3 sequences, 60% to 70% seen once. Comment on this clonotype: Mismatch with germline at one junction end may stem from a read error.

CDR1 and CDR2 from the germline V gene are LGHNA and YNFKEQ. There are 17 residues in the CDR3. The chain recombines TRBV4-2 with TRBJ2-1; 8 nucleotides align to TRBD2. Sequenced sample: lung tumor tissue. The clonotype comes from a man aged 55 to 69 with small cell lung cancer. The CDR3 reads CASSRVLADFSYNEQFF. The CDR3 nucleotides read TGTGCCAGTAGCCGAGTACTAGCGGACTTCTCCTATAATGAGCAGTTCTTC.